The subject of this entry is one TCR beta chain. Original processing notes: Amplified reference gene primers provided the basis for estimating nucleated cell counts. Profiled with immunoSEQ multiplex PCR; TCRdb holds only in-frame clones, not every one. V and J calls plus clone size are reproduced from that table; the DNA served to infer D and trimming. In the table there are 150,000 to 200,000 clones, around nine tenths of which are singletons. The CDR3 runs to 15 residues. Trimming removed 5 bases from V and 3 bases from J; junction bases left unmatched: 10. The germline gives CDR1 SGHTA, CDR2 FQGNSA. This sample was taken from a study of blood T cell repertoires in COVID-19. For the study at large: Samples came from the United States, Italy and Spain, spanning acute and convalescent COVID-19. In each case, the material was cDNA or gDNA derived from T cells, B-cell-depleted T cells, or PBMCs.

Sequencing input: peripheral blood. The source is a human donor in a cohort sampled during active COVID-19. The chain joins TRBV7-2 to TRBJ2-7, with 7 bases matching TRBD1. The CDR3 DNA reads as TGTGCCAGCAGCATCAGACAGGGACGGTTCTACGAGCAGTACTTC. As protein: CASSIRQGRFYEQYF.